What follows are 21 T cell receptor beta chains derived from one specimen sequenced in a study of cytomegalovirus exposure and HLA in healthy donors. Here immunoSEQ multiplex PCR was the method, and the copy in TCRdb shows in-frame clones only, minus some. This sample has 200,000 to 250,000 clones; less than 90% occur once, and the top ten carry 5.5% to 6.5%. The sequencing input was PBMCs. These receptors originate from a woman under 30 in good health and CMV-seronegative.

The chain is built from TRBV29-1 and TRBJ1-1; possibly TRBD1 for D (5 bases). CDR1 is SQVTM, CDR2 ANQGSEA, per germline. CDR3 size: 13 residues. V lost 5 bases to trimming and J lost 5 bases, with 15 bases between them. The CDR3 nucleotides read TGCAGCGTTATTCGTACCGAGGGGACTGAAGCTTTCTTT. Translation: CSVIRTEGTEAFF.

The chain is built from TRBV28 and TRBJ2-1; 10 positions match TRBD1. CDR1 MDHEN and CDR2 SYDVKM come from the germline V gene. The CDR3 is 13 amino acids. V gave up 6 bases and J gave up 4 bases; unmatched junction bases: 0. CDR3 nucleotide sequence: TGTGCCAGCAGGGGACAGGGGTACAATGAGCAGTTCTTC. Residues: CASRGQGYNEQFF.

The chain is built from TRBV20-1 and TRBJ2-7; D is undetermined. The germline V gene has CDR1 DFQATT and CDR2 SNEGSKA (reference sequence). The CDR3 extends over 10 amino acids. V was cut by 3 bases and J by 7 bases, with 7 bases left in between. Written as DNA, the CDR3 is TGCAGTGCTAGTGCCCGGGAGCAGTACTTC. Its protein product is CSASAREQYF.

In this sample, this clone turned up a few times. The rearrangement links TRBV6-5 to TRBJ1-5, with D possibly TRBD1 on 6 matching bases. V was shortened by 5 bases and J by 2 bases, with 7 bases between the two germline ends. This CDR3 contains 13 residues. Germline assignment: CDR1 MNHEY and CDR2 SVGAGI. CDR3 sequence reads: CASSRQGNQPQHF. CDR3 sequence (DNA): TGTGCCAGCAGTAGACAGGGCAATCAGCCCCAGCATTTT.

The rearrangement joins TRBV18 to TRBJ1-5, with 9 bases matching TRBD1. This CDR3 has 15 residues. The trim removed 6 bases at V and 6 bases at J, leaving 9 bases unmatched. The V gene's germline CDR1 is KGHSH and CDR2 LQKENI. CDR3 loop: CASSSIQGAAQPQHF. The DNA for the CDR3 is TGTGCCAGCTCGTCCATACAGGGGGCGGCTCAGCCCCAGCATTTT.

A single count supports this clone. V and J are TRBV5-5 and TRBJ1-2, with 7 bases identical to TRBD1. The V gene end was trimmed by 3 bases and the J gene end by 3 bases; junction bases not matched to a gene: 8. The CDR3 spans 15 residues. CDR1 and CDR2 from the germline V gene are SGHKS and YYEKEE (reference sequence). The CDR3 DNA follows: TGTGCCAGCAGCTCCTCCGACAGGGCGGACTATGGCTACACCTTC. Translating it yields CASSSSDRADYGYTF.

The rearrangement links TRBV10-3 to TRBJ2-7, with a weak D call TRBD2 (7 bases). CDR3 length: 14 amino acids. Between the trimmed V and J ends, which lost 2 bases and 3 bases, there was a span of 11 bases. Germline lookup yields CDR1 ENHRY and CDR2 SYGVKD. The CDR3 coding sequence is TGTGCCATCAGTGAGGAGAGGGGGGGCTACGAGCAGTACTTC. Encoded protein: CAISEERGGYEQYF.

This chain links TRBV15 with TRBJ1-4, with TRBD1 matching 8 bases. V shed 5 bases, J shed 9 bases, and the junction held 14 bases outside the gene matches. Germline CDR1 LNHNV, CDR2 YYDKDF (reference sequence). The CDR3 consists of 16 residues. CDR3 sequence reads: CATSLIPGQALQKLFF. Here the CDR3 DNA reads TGTGCCACCAGCCTTATACCGGGACAGGCGTTGCAAAAACTGTTTTTT.

The rearrangement joins TRBV28 to TRBJ1-1; D remains unclear. CDR3 length: 13 residues. V lost 1 base and J 6 bases, leaving 9 bases between the germline ends. Germline V gives CDR1 MDHEN, CDR2 SYDVKM. Here the CDR3 reads CASSLYSASEAFF. CDR3 in DNA: TGTGCCAGCAGTTTATATTCGGCTTCTGAAGCTTTCTTT.

This sequence joins TRBV6-7 and TRBJ1-1; D remains unclear. TRBV6-7 qualifies as an ORF whose function is uncertain. The V gene lost 4 bases and the J gene lost 1 base, with 13 bases spanning the gap. The length of the CDR3 is 15 residues. The CDR3 sequence: CASSSPAKSNTEAFF. For the CDR3, the DNA is TGTGCCAGCAGTTCCCCGGCTAAGTCGAACACTGAAGCTTTCTTT.

The rearrangement joins TRBV6-6 to TRBJ1-4, with D perhaps matching TRBD1 (5 bases). V dropped 4 bases and J dropped 8 bases, with 14 bases sitting between them. The CDR3 has 14 amino acids. Looked up from germline, CDR1 is MNHNY and CDR2 is SVGAGI (reference sequence). The CDR3 DNA reads as TGTGCCAGCAGTTTTCGAGGGGCTGAGGAAAAACTGTTTTTT. Translating it yields CASSFRGAEEKLFF.

This clone is a singleton in its sample. The chain joins TRBV29-1 to TRBJ1-1, with TRBD1 identical over 9 bases. The germline gives CDR1 SQVTM, CDR2 ANQGSEA. V was clipped by 7 bases and J by 0 bases; unmatched bases: 6. The CDR3 is 14 amino acids. The CDR3 DNA follows: TGCAGCGGGGACAGGGAGGGATTGAACACTGAAGCTTTCTTT. Its translation is CSGDREGLNTEAFF.

This clone was observed a few times. CDR3 nucleotides: TGTGCCAGCAGCTCGGGGACGGAGAACACCATATATTTT. Translated: CASSSGTENTIYF. The chain employs TRBV5-4 and TRBJ1-3, with TRBD1 as a possible D gene (5 bases). Between the trimmed V and J ends, which lost 3 bases and 7 bases, there was a span of 11 bases. Germline assignment: CDR1 SGHNT and CDR2 YYREEE (reference sequence). The CDR3 loop spans 13 amino acids.

This clone is a singleton in its sample. The chain has TRBV7-2 and TRBJ1-4, with no clear D. This CDR3 comprises 13 residues. CDR1 SGHTA and CDR2 FQGNSA come from the germline V gene. V gave up 1 base and J gave up 5 bases, with 5 bases separating them. This CDR3 reads CASSLGGNEKLFF. DNA of the CDR3: TGTGCCAGCAGCTTAGGCGGGAATGAAAAACTGTTTTTT.

The J gene is TRBJ1-4, the V gene TRBV29-1; TRBD1 agrees at 7 bases. Per germline, CDR1 SQVTM and CDR2 ANQGSEA. The CDR3 extends over 13 amino acids. Losses at the gene ends were 2 bases for V and 10 bases for J; bases not matched to a gene: 7. The CDR3 protein is CSVERRGSGKLFF. In DNA, the CDR3 is TGCAGCGTTGAACGCAGGGGGAGCGGAAAACTGTTTTTT. The full variable domain, its missing parts supplied by reference TRBV29-1 and TRBJ1-4, is SAVISQKPSRDICQRGTSLTIQCQVDSQVTMMFWYRQQPGQSLTLIATANQGSEATYESGFVIDKFPISRPNLTFSTLTVSNMSPEDSSIYLCSVERRGSGKLFFGSGTQLSVL.

V and J are TRBV20-1 and TRBJ1-5; D is unclear. V lost 6 bases and J 7 bases, leaving 4 bases between the germline ends. Germline V gene data show CDR1 as DFQATT and CDR2 as SNEGSKA (reference sequence). The CDR3 runs to 9 residues. CDR3 sequence reads: CSANQPQHF. CDR3 nucleotides: TGCAGTGCAAACCAGCCCCAGCATTTT.

The V call is TRBV30, the J call TRBJ2-1, with 7 nucleotides matching TRBD2. Germline CDR1 and CDR2: GTSNPN and SVGIG (reference sequence). The ends lost 2 bases at V and 5 bases at J; junction bases unmatched: 0. The CDR3 totals 12 residues. The CDR3 DNA sequence: TGTGCCTGGAGTCGGGGGGACAATGAGCAGTTCTTC. It translates to CAWSRGDNEQFF.

The V call is TRBV30, the J call TRBJ2-2; possible D gene TRBD1, 5 bases. This CDR3 spans 14 amino acids. The germline gives CDR1 GTSNPN, CDR2 SVGIG (reference sequence). V was shortened by 7 bases and J by 0 bases, with 12 bases between the two germline ends. DNA for the CDR3: TGTGCCTCTGGCAGGGCTACGAACACCGGGGAGCTGTTTTTT. Translating gives CASGRATNTGELFF.

This chain links TRBV27 with TRBJ1-1; possible D gene TRBD1, 6 bases. Germline CDR1 and CDR2: MNHEY and SMNVEV (reference sequence). V lost 4 bases to trimming and J lost 1 base, with 13 bases between them. This CDR3 has 15 amino acids. CDR3 bases: TGTGCCAGCAGTTGGGGACCGACAGGGAACACTGAAGCTTTCTTT. Translation: CASSWGPTGNTEAFF.

The chain links TRBV2 to TRBJ1-2; TRBD1 aligns across 8 bases. CDR1 is SNHLY and CDR2 is FYNNEI in the germline V gene. CDR3 length: 13 residues. The J segment lost 5 bases and the V segment lost 10 bases, leaving 9 bases of the junction unmatched. CDR3 coding DNA: TGTGCCACCTCGCGGGACAGGAAGTATGGCTACACCTTC. Translation gives CATSRDRKYGYTF.

The chain joins TRBV10-2 to TRBJ1-5; no definite D call. Germline V CDR1 and CDR2: WSHSY, SAAADI. This CDR3 region has 14 residues. V gave up 0 bases and J gave up 4 bases, with 7 bases separating them. CDR3: CASSESLPNQPQHF. In DNA form, the CDR3 reads TGCGCCAGCAGTGAGTCGCTGCCGAATCAGCCCCAGCATTTT.